These 3 T cell receptor beta chains came from one sample sequenced in a study of shared clonotypes between healthy human individuals (dated by TCRdb to 2018 to 2020). The library was obtained by the immunoSEQ multiplex PCR assay. Sourced from immuneACCESS, this table was stored by TCRdb with only in-frame sequences that have V and J called. A share of the clones is absent; for the studies checked, an unresolved V gene accounts for under half, and the remainder has no known explanation. The sample table lists over 700,000 clones, about two thirds of them with a count of one. The top ten clones comprise approximately 1.7% of the sample. The sample consisted of memory CD4+ T cells sorted from blood. The intended sense of this specimen's cell subset or site label: CD45RA-negative fraction. The receptors derive from a young woman in good health.

This chain joins TRBV6-6 and TRBJ2-5, with D possibly called TRBD1 or TRBD2 (7 bases each). Trimming left V 6 bases short and J 2 bases short, with 13 bases between. Germline V gene data show CDR1 as MNHNY and CDR2 as SVGAGI (reference sequence). CDR3 length: 14 amino acids. In DNA, the CDR3 is TGTGCCAGCAGAGACCAGGGGGGGCAAGAGACCCAGTACTTC. It yields the protein CASRDQGGQETQYF.

Remarks on this clone: Additional DNA sequences in this sample encode the identical CDR3. J is TRBJ1-2 and V is TRBV7-9; D call uncertain. Per the germline V gene, CDR1 is SEHNR and CDR2 is FQNEAQ (reference sequence). The length of the CDR3 is 12 residues. Trimming took 2 bases from V and 0 from J, leaving 1 base between them. CDR3 in DNA: TGTGCCAGCAGCTTATCTAACTATGGCTACACCTTC. It encodes CASSLSNYGYTF.

This clone showed up just once. The V call is TRBV4-2, the J call TRBJ1-3; the D is unclear. The CDR3 totals 17 residues. Germline lookup yields CDR1 LGHNA and CDR2 YNFKEQ. V dropped 2 bases and J dropped 3 bases, with 17 bases sitting between them. The CDR3: CASSQLAGRVNGNTIYF. The DNA of the CDR3 is TGTGCCAGCAGCCAACTCGCTGGGAGGGTCAATGGAAACACCATATATTTT.